These 18 T cell receptor beta chains were sequenced from one sample in a study of neurological immune-mediated disorders. TCRdb re-derived calls from the 5' RACE reads in MiXCR, one entry per CDR3 protein. The sample lists over 75,000 distinct CDR3 sequences; 4.5% to 7.5% were seen once. Indicated time point: longitudinal time-point 2. Input material: PBMCs. These receptors all stem from a woman aged 55 to 70 with multiple sclerosis.

This clonotype was seen many times. The rearrangement joins TRBV6-5 to TRBJ1-1; 7 bases align to TRBD1. CDR1 is MNHEY, CDR2 SVGAGI, per germline. V gave up 10 bases and J gave up 5 bases; unmatched junction bases: 10. The CDR3 has 13 residues. The chain's CDR3 is CATETGITTEAFF. The CDR3 DNA is TGTGCCACCGAGACAGGGATTACGACTGAAGCTTTCTTT.

This clonotype was picked up many times. The chain carries TRBV20-1 and TRBJ2-1, with 11 positions matching TRBD2. Per germline, CDR1 DFQATT and CDR2 SNEGSKA (reference sequence). This CDR3 has 13 amino acids. The junction had 4 bases not matched to a gene; V was cut back by 6 bases and J by 6 bases. DNA of the CDR3: TGCAGTGCAACTAGCGGGGGATTCAATGAGCAGTTCTTC. Translation gives CSATSGGFNEQFF.

About this clonotype: A much larger clone lies one base from this, so it may be a read error. The chain recombines TRBV6-1 with TRBJ1-1; no clear D. Per germline, CDR1 MNHNS and CDR2 SASEGT. The germline V and J ends were trimmed by 6 bases and 1 base, with 12 bases remaining between them. The CDR3 length is 14 residues. In DNA form, the CDR3 reads TGTGCCAGCAGGACCGGGATAGAGAACACTGAAGCTTTCTTT. Translating gives CASRTGIENTEAFF.

This clonotype has at least ten counts. The chain is built from TRBV5-1 and TRBJ2-7, with D possibly matching TRBD2 (6 bases). The CDR3 length is 15 residues. Per the germline V gene, CDR1 is SGHRS and CDR2 is YFSETQ. Trimming removed 0 bases from V and 3 bases from J, with 13 bases in between. The CDR3 DNA is TGCGCCAGCAGCTTGGAAGGAGGGACCCTCTACGAGCAGTACTTC. Amino acid sequence: CASSLEGGTLYEQYF.

This clonotype was picked up many times. The chain employs TRBV20-1 and TRBJ1-2; tentative D call: TRBD1 (5 bases). V shed 3 bases and J shed 3 bases, with 14 bases lying between them. Germline values: CDR1 DFQATT, CDR2 SNEGSKA (reference sequence). CDR3 length: 14 amino acids. The CDR3 nucleotides read TGCAGTGCTAGGGGGGACCTGACCCACTATGGCTACACCTTC. Its protein product is CSARGDLTHYGYTF.

This clonotype was seen ten or more times. V usage is TRBV4-1 and J usage is TRBJ2-5; 9 bases align to TRBD2. V gave up 7 bases and J gave up 3 bases; unmatched junction bases: 12. The CDR3 covers 16 residues. Looked up from germline, CDR1 is MGHRA and CDR2 is YSYEKL. In DNA, the CDR3 is TGCGCCAGCACCCCCAGGGGAGCGGGGGGCGAAGAGACCCAGTACTTC. The encoded protein is CASTPRGAGGEETQYF.

This clonotype has at least ten counts. The rearrangement joins TRBV4-1 to TRBJ1-5; D uncertain. The ends were cut back, 0 bases at V and 2 bases at J, with 8 bases in the middle. Germline V lookup: CDR1 MGHRA, CDR2 YSYEKL. CDR3 length: 15 amino acids. The CDR3 region has the DNA TGCGCCAGCAGCCAAGAGTTAGATCGCAATCAGCCCCAGCATTTT. It yields the protein CASSQELDRNQPQHF.

This clonotype was detected many times. V gene TRBV20-1 combines with J gene TRBJ2-1; D is uncertain. CDR3 size: 14 residues. Deletions cut 7 bases from V and 0 bases from J, with 13 bases between. Germline CDR1 and CDR2: DFQATT and SNEGSKA (reference sequence). The DNA of the CDR3 is TGCAGTGGACGGTCGCGATACTCCTACAATGAGCAGTTCTTC. As protein: CSGRSRYSYNEQFF.

In its sample, this clonotype was seen many times. The rearrangement joins TRBV20-1 to TRBJ1-1; D is unclear. Trimming removed 4 bases from V and 0 bases from J, with 12 bases in between. The CDR3 runs 14 residues. CDR1 is DFQATT, CDR2 SNEGSKA, per germline (reference sequence). The CDR3 coding sequence is TGCAGTGCTAAAGGTAGACACCTGAACACTGAAGCTTTCTTT. It translates to CSAKGRHLNTEAFF.

This clonotype was seen at least ten times. The J gene is TRBJ2-7, the V gene TRBV15; D call uncertain. Between the trimmed V and J ends, which lost 3 bases and 4 bases, there was a span of 10 bases. This CDR3 region has 13 residues. CDR1 is LNHNV and CDR2 is YYDKDF in the germline V gene (reference sequence). CDR3 sequence (DNA): TGTGCCACCAGCAGTGGACGGTTATACGAGCAGTACTTC. Translated, it gives CATSSGRLYEQYF.

This clonotype has at least ten counts. The CDR3 loop is CASRTGHGQETQYF. The CDR3 DNA is TGCGCCAGCAGAACGGGACACGGACAAGAGACCCAGTACTTC. The V and J genes are TRBV5-1 and TRBJ2-5, with D possibly being TRBD1 (6 bases). The CDR3 totals 14 residues. Germline values: CDR1 SGHRS, CDR2 YFSETQ. Trimming took off 5 bases at V and 2 bases at J, with 13 bases between the two ends.

This clonotype was detected ten times or more. The J gene is TRBJ2-3, the V gene TRBV7-9; D may be TRBD1 (5 bases). The CDR3 totals 15 residues. CDR1 SEHNR and CDR2 FQNEAQ come from the germline V gene (reference sequence). The V end lost 1 base, the J end lost 0 bases, and 8 bases lay between the germline ends. The CDR3 bases are TGTGCCAGCAGCTTAGACAGGCGTAGCACAGATACGCAGTATTTT. Amino acid sequence: CASSLDRRSTDTQYF.

In its sample, this clonotype was seen many times. The V call is TRBV27, the J call TRBJ1-1, with 7 bases identical to TRBD1. Germline CDR1 reads MNHEY; CDR2 reads SMNVEV (reference sequence). The CDR3 totals 17 residues. V lost 5 bases to trimming and J lost 2 bases; unmatched junction nucleotides: 14. DNA of the CDR3: TGTGCCAGCAGTAGCCAGACAGGGATGGGGATAAACACTGAAGCTTTCTTT. Translated, it gives CASSSQTGMGINTEAFF.

This clonotype was found a few times. This chain links TRBV5-1 with TRBJ2-1; 8 bases are shared with TRBD1. This CDR3 has 13 amino acids. The germline CDR1 and CDR2 sequences are SGHRS and YFSETQ. Trimming at V came to 4 bases and at J to 9 bases, leaving 6 bases not matched to a gene. The DNA of the CDR3 is TGCGCCAGCAGCACGACAGGGGATCGTGAGCAGTTCTTC. It translates to CASSTTGDREQFF.

Many counts were recorded for this clonotype. This chain uses TRBV6-6 with TRBJ1-1; unclear D gene. The CDR3 runs 12 residues. Germline assignment: CDR1 MNHNY and CDR2 SVGAGI (reference sequence). V lost 4 bases, J lost 4 bases, and 7 bases lay in between. The CDR3 sequence: CASSSEGTEAFF. CDR3 DNA: TGTGCCAGCAGTTCCGAGGGCACTGAAGCTTTCTTT.

Many counts were recorded for this clonotype. This sequence joins TRBV11-3 and TRBJ1-1; 9 bases line up with TRBD1. Looked up from germline, CDR1 is SGHNT and CDR2 is YENEEA. The ends lost 5 bases at V and 5 bases at J; junction bases unmatched: 9. The CDR3 length is 15 residues. The CDR3 coding sequence is TGTGCCAGCAGCCGAGACTCCGGACAGGGGACTGAAGCTTTCTTT. The encoded protein is CASSRDSGQGTEAFF. The full variable domain, with the rest looked up from reference TRBV11-3 and TRBJ1-1, is EAGVVQSPRYKIIEKKQPVAFWCNPISGHNTLYWYLQNLGQGPELLIRYENEEAVDDSQLPKDRFSAERLKGVDSTLKIQPAELGDSAVYLCASSRDSGQGTEAFFGQGTRLTVV.

This clonotype came up many times. The chain carries TRBV3-1 and TRBJ1-1; TRBD1 might be the D (6 bases). The CDR3 is 15 residues long. Germline V lookup: CDR1 LGHDT, CDR2 YNNKEL (reference sequence). Trimming shortened V by 3 bases and J by 1 base, and 12 bases separated the two germline ends. CDR3 DNA: TGTGCCAGCAGCCACAAAACGACAGGGAACACTGAAGCTTTCTTT. Protein sequence: CASSHKTTGNTEAFF.

Ten or more counts support this clonotype. The rearrangement joins TRBV3-1 to TRBJ2-3; 10 bases match TRBD2. The CDR3 has 16 amino acids. V lost 2 bases and J lost 6; bases outside the gene matches: 8. Per the germline V gene, CDR1 is LGHDT and CDR2 is YNNKEL (reference sequence). CDR3 DNA: TGTGCCAGCAGCCAACAGCGGGGGGGCCTGGGGGATACGCAGTATTTT. Protein: CASSQQRGGLGDTQYF.